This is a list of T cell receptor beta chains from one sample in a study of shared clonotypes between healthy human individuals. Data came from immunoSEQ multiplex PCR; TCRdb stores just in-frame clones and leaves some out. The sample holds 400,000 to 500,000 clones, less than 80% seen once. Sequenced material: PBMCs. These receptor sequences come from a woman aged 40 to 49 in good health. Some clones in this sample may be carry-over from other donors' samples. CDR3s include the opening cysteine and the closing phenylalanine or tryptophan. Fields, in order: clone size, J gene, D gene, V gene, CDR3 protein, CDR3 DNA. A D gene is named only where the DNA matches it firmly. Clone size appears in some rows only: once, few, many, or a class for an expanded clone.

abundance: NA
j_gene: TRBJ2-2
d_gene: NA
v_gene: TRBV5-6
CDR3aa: CASTRGRQAHGELFF
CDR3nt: TGTGCCAGCACAAGGGGACGCCAAGCCCACGGGGAGCTGTTTTTT

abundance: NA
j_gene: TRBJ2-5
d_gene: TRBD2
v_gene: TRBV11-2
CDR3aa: CASSFLPLTSGLTGETQYF
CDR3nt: TGTGCCAGCAGCTTCCTCCCTCTGACTAGCGGCCTTACTGGGGAGACCCAGTACTTC

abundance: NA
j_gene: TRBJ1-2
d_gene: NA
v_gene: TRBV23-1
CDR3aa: CASRGHHRNYTF
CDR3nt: TGCGCCAGCAGGGGGCATCATCGGAACTACACCTTC

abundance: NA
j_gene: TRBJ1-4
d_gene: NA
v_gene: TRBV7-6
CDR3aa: CASSTLVDSLVFEKLFF
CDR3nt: TGTGCCAGCAGCACCCTCGTAGACAGTTTGGTGTTTGAAAAACTGTTTTTT

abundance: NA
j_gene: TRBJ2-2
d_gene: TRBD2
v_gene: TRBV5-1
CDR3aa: CASSLDLTSTTGELFF
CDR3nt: TGCGCCAGCAGCTTGGACCTGACTAGCACCACCGGGGAGCTGTTTTTT

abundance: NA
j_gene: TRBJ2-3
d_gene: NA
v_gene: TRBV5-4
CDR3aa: CASSSWVVGLSGDTQYF
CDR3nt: TGTGCCAGCAGCTCGTGGGTGGTGGGGCTTAGCGGAGATACGCAGTATTTT

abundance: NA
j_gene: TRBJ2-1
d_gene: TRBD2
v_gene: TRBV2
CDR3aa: CASSVGGGLYNEQFF
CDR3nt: TGTGCCAGCAGTGTAGGTGGGGGACTATACAATGAGCAGTTCTTC

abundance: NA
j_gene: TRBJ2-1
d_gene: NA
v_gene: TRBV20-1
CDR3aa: CSATITNEQFF
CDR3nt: TGCAGTGCTACTATTACTAATGAGCAGTTCTTC

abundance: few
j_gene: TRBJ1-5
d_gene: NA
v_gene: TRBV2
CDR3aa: CATGSGGIWNQPQHF
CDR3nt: TGTGCCACTGGGAGCGGGGGGATATGGAATCAGCCCCAGCATTTT

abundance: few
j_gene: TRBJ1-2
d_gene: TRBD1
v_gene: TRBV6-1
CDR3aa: CASSDPPGQGNYGYTF
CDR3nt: TGTGCCAGCAGTGATCCACCGGGACAGGGGAACTATGGCTACACCTTC

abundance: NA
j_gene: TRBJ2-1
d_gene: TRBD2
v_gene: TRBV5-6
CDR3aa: CASSLTYEGTSRFF
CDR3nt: TGTGCCAGCAGCTTGACTTATGAGGGGACTAGCAGGTTCTTC

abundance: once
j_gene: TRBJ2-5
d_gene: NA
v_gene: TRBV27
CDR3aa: CASSLSGGKETQYF
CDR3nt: TGTGCCAGCAGTTTATCAGGGGGAAAAGAGACCCAGTACTTC

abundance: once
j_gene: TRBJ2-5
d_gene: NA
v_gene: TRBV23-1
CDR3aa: CASSHRGTPWGETQYF
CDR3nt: TGCGCCAGCAGTCACCGCGGGACCCCTTGGGGAGAGACCCAGTACTTC

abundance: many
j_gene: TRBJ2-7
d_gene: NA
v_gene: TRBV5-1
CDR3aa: CASSLASVRSEQYF
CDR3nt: TGCGCCAGCAGCTTGGCCAGTGTTAGGTCCGAGCAGTACTTC

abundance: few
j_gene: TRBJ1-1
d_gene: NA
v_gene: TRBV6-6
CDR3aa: CASSFDRRNTEAFF
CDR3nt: TGTGCCAGCAGTTTCGACAGGAGGAACACTGAAGCTTTCTTT

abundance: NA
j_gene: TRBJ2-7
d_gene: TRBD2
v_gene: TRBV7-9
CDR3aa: CASSFISGSRYEQYF
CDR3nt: TGTGCCAGCAGCTTTATAAGCGGGAGTCGATACGAGCAGTACTTC

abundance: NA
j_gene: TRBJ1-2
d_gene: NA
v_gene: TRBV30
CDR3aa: CAWSVHQGEGYTF
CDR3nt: TGTGCCTGGAGTGTACACCAGGGCGAGGGCTACACCTTC

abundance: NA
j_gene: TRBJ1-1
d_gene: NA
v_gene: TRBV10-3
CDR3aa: CAISERRAVTEAFF
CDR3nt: TGTGCCATCAGTGAGCGTCGGGCGGTCACTGAAGCTTTCTTT

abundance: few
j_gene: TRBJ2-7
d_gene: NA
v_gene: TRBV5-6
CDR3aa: CASSPGGSFYEQYF
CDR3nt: TGTGCCAGCAGCCCGGGTGGGTCTTTCTACGAGCAGTACTTC

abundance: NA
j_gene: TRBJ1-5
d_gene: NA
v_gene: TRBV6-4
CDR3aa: CASSQTPGDNQPQHF
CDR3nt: TGTGCCAGCAGTCAGACCCCAGGGGATAATCAGCCCCAGCATTTT

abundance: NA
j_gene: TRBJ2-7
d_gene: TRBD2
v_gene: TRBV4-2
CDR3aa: CASSQDTSGRWEQYF
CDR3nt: TGTGCCAGCAGCCAAGATACTAGCGGGAGGTGGGAGCAGTACTTC

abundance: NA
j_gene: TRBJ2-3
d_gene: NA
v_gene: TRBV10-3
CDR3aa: CAISDGQTTDTQYF
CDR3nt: TGTGCCATCAGTGACGGACAGACCACAGATACGCAGTATTTT

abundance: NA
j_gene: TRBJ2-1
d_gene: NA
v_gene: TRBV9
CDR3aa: CASSPRVPEQFF
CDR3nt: TGTGCCAGCAGCCCGCGGGTTCCGGAGCAGTTCTTC

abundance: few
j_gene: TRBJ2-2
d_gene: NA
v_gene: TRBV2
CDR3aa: CASSARGNTGELFF
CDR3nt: TGTGCCAGCAGCGCTAGGGGGAACACCGGGGAGCTGTTTTTT

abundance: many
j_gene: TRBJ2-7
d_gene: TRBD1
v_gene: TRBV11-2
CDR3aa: CASSLGQGPRHEQYF
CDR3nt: TGTGCCAGCAGCTTAGGACAGGGGCCGCGGCACGAGCAGTACTTC

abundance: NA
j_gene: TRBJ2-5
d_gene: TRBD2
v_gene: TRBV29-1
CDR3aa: CSGKGLQETQYF
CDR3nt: TGCAGCGGGAAGGGACTACAAGAGACCCAGTACTTC

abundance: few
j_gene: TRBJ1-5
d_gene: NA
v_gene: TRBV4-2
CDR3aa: CASSQGTRENQPQHF
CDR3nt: TGTGCCAGCAGCCAGGGGACTCGGGAAAATCAGCCCCAGCATTTT

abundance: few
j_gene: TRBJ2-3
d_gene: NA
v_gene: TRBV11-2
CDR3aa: CASSTWGVQSTDTQYF
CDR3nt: TGTGCCAGCAGCACCTGGGGGGTTCAGAGCACAGATACGCAGTATTTT

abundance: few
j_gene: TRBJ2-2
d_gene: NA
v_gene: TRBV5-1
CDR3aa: CASSLGGANTGELFF
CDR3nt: TGCGCCAGCAGCTTAGGTGGGGCGAACACCGGGGAGCTGTTTTTT

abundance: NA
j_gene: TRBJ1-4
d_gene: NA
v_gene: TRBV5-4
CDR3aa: CASSLVGGYSTNEKLFF
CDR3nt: TGTGCCAGCAGCTTGGTCGGCGGATATTCAACTAATGAAAAACTGTTTTTT

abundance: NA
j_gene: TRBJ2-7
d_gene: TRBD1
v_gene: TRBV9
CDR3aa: CASSPWTGQRAEDYEQYF
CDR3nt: TGTGCCAGCAGCCCCTGGACAGGGCAAAGGGCGGAGGACTACGAGCAGTACTTC

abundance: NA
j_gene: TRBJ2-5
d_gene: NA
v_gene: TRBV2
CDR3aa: CASSEVELETQYF
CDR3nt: TGTGCCAGCAGTGAAGTCGAGCTGGAGACCCAGTACTTC

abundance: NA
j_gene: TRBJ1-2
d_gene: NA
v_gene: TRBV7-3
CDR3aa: CASSLAASNYGYTF
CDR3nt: TGTGCCAGCAGCTTAGCAGCCTCTAACTATGGCTACACCTTC

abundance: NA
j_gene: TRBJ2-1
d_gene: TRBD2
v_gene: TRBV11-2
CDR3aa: CASSLDLAALYNEQFF
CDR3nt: TGTGCCAGCAGCTTAGATCTAGCGGCGCTCTACAATGAGCAGTTCTTC

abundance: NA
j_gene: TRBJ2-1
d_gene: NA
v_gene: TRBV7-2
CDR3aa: CASSLGGSYNEQFF
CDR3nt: TGTGCCAGCAGCTTAGGTGGGTCCTACAATGAGCAGTTCTTC

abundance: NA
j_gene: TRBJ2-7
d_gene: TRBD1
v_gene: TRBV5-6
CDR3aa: CASSPGTELEQYF
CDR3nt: TGTGCCAGCAGCCCCGGGACAGAACTCGAGCAGTACTTC

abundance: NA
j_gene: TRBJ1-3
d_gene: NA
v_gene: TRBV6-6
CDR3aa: CASTGLSGNTIYF
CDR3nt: TGTGCCAGCACCGGACTATCTGGAAACACCATATATTTT

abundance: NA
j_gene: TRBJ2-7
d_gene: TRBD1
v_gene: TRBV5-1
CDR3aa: CASSPDRVGYEQYF
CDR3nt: TGCGCCAGCAGCCCAGACAGGGTGGGCTACGAGCAGTACTTC

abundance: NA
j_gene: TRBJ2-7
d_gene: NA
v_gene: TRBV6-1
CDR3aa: CASSDSPSLYEQYF
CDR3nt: TGTGCCAGCAGTGATTCCCCCAGCCTTTACGAGCAGTACTTC

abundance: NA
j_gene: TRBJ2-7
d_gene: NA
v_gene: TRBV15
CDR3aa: CATSRDRNYEQYF
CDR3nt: TGTGCCACCAGCAGAGACAGAAACTACGAGCAGTACTTC

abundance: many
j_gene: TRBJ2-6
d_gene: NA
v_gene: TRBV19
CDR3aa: CASSIFSSSGANVLTF
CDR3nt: TGTGCCAGTAGTATTTTCAGTTCTTCTGGGGCCAACGTCCTGACTTTC

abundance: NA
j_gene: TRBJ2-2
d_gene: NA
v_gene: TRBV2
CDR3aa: CASSIRGPGELFF
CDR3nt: TGTGCCAGTTCGATTCGAGGGCCCGGGGAGCTGTTTTTT

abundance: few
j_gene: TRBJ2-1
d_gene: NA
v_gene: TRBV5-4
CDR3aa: CASSFWNNEQFF
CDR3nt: TGTGCCAGCAGCTTCTGGAACAATGAGCAGTTCTTC

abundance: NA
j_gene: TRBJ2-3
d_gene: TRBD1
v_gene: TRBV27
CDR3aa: CASRRTGVTDTQYF
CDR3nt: TGTGCCAGCAGGAGGACAGGGGTCACAGATACGCAGTATTTT

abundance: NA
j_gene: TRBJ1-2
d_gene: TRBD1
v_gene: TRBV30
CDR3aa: CASETGNYGYTF
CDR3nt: TGTGCCTCGGAGACAGGGAACTATGGCTACACCTTC

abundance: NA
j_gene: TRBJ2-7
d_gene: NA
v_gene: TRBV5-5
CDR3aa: CASRNSAYEQYF
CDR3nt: TGTGCCAGCAGAAACAGTGCCTACGAGCAGTACTTC

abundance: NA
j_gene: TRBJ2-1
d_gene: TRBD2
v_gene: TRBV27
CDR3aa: CASRLAGGVSYNEQFF
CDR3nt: TGTGCCAGCAGACTAGCGGGAGGGGTCTCCTACAATGAGCAGTTCTTC

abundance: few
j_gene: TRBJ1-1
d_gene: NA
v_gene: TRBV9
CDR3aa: CASSVGVAEEAFF
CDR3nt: TGTGCCAGCAGCGTAGGGGTGGCAGAAGAAGCTTTCTTT

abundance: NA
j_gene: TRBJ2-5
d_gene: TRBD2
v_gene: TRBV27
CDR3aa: CASRPTSGGAQYF
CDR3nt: TGTGCCAGCAGACCTACTAGCGGGGGGGCCCAGTACTTC

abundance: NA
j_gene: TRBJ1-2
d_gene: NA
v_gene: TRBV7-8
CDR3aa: CASSQDSRNYGYTF
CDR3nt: TGTGCCAGCAGCCAGGACAGCCGTAACTATGGCTACACCTTC

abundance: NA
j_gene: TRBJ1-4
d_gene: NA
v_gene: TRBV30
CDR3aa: CASTRGGKATNEKLFF
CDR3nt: TGTGCCTCAACACGAGGGGGGAAAGCAACTAATGAAAAACTGTTTTTT

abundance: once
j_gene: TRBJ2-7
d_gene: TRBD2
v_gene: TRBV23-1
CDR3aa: CASSPYGRLYDEQYF
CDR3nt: TGCGCCAGCAGCCCTTACGGGAGGTTATACGACGAGCAGTACTTC

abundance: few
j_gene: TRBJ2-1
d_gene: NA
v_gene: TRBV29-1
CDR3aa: CSVGFYNEQFF
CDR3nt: TGCAGCGTTGGATTCTACAATGAGCAGTTCTTC

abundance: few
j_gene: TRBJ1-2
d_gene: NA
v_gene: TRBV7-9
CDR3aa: CASSPRGVSYTF
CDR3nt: TGTGCCAGCAGCCCGCGGGGTGTAAGCTACACCTTC

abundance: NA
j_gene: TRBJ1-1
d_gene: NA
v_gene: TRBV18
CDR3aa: CASSNQNTEAFF
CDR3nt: TGTGCCAGCTCAAACCAGAACACTGAAGCTTTCTTT

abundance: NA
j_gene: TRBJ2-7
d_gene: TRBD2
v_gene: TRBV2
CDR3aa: CASSEGTSGSSYEQYF
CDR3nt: TGTGCCAGCAGTGAAGGGACTAGCGGGAGCTCCTACGAGCAGTACTTC

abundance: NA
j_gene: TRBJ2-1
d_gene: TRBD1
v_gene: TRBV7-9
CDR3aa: CASSRPRGNEQFF
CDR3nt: TGTGCCAGCAGCCGGCCCAGGGGGAATGAGCAGTTCTTC

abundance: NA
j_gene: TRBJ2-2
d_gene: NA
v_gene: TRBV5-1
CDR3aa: CASLKGGNTGELFF
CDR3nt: TGCGCCAGCCTTAAGGGGGGGAACACCGGGGAGCTGTTTTTT

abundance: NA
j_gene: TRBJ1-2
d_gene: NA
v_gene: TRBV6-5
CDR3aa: CASYPAGGNYGYTF
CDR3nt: TGTGCCAGCTACCCTGCGGGGGGAAACTATGGCTACACCTTC